What follows are 24 T cell receptor beta chains derived from one specimen sequenced in a study of blood T cell repertoires in COVID-19. Using immunoSEQ multiplex PCR, the repertoire was profiled, and TCRdb retains in-frame clones only, with some absent. The data show more than 110,000 clones, with around 86% seen just once and 5% to 6% held by the top ten. The sample taken for sequencing was peripheral blood. Receptor source: a human donor in a cohort sampled during active COVID-19.

The chain is built from TRBV28 and TRBJ1-1, with no clear D. CDR1 and CDR2 from the germline V gene are MDHEN and SYDVKM. V was trimmed by 5 bases and J by 3 bases, leaving 13 bases between them. The CDR3 length is 14 residues. CDR3 DNA sequence: TGTGCCAGCAGTCCGCCGGGAGTGTACACTGAAGCTTTCTTT. As protein: CASSPPGVYTEAFF.

The chain is built from TRBV15 and TRBJ2-5, with D maybe TRBD1 (5 bases). CDR1 is LNHNV and CDR2 is YYDKDF in the germline V gene (reference sequence). The V and J ends lost 3 bases and 0 bases respectively, with 5 bases between them. The CDR3 runs to 13 residues. CDR3 in DNA: TGTGCCACCAGCAGGGACAACCAAGAGACCCAGTACTTC. Amino acid sequence: CATSRDNQETQYF.

CDR3 residues: CATSLTSGGNEQFF. In nucleotides, the CDR3 is TGTGCCACCAGCCTGACTAGCGGGGGCAATGAGCAGTTCTTC. The chain is built from TRBV15 and TRBJ2-1; 12 bases align to TRBD2. The CDR3 sequence is 14 residues long. V gave up 5 bases and J gave up 6 bases; unmatched junction bases: 2. Germline-derived CDR1 and CDR2 are LNHNV and YYDKDF (reference sequence).

This chain connects TRBV27 to TRBJ1-6; 10 positions agree with TRBD1. The CDR3 runs 14 residues. Germline CDR1 and CDR2: MNHEY and SMNVEV (reference sequence). The V and J ends lost 3 bases and 10 bases, in that order; junction bases with no gene match: 3. CDR3 amino acids: CASSFWTGGSPLHF. DNA of the CDR3: TGTGCCAGCAGTTTCTGGACAGGGGGGTCACCCCTCCACTTT.

V and J are TRBV6-2 or TRBV6-3 and TRBJ1-5; no definite D call. The germline CDR1 and CDR2 sequences are MNHEY and SVGEGT. V lost 2 bases to trimming and J lost 0 bases, with 8 bases between them. There are 15 residues in the CDR3. The CDR3, as DNA: TGTGCCAGCAGTTACGGGCTCAATAGCAATCAGCCCCAGCATTTT. Its protein is CASSYGLNSNQPQHF.

This chain uses TRBV18 with TRBJ1-1; D is perhaps TRBD1 (6 bases). V was trimmed by 3 bases and J by 11 bases, leaving 16 bases between them. CDR3 length equals 13 residues. CDR1 KGHSH and CDR2 LQKENI come from the germline V gene. The chain's CDR3 is CASSPDGQRGAFF. The CDR3 DNA reads TGTGCCAGCTCACCCGACGGACAGCGAGGGGCTTTCTTT.

The chain has TRBV5-1 and TRBJ1-1, with 11 bases lining up with TRBD1. Trimming cost V 4 bases and J 3 bases; bases outside gene matches: 2. Germline values: CDR1 SGHRS, CDR2 YFSETQ. The CDR3 consists of 14 residues. This CDR3 reads CASSRDRGDTEAFF. DNA for the CDR3: TGCGCCAGCAGCCGGGACAGGGGGGACACTGAAGCTTTCTTT.

The chain links TRBV28 to TRBJ1-2, with TRBD1 matching 9 bases. V was pared by 6 bases and J by 5 bases, with 7 bases of the junction left unmatched. The CDR3 runs to 14 residues. The V gene's germline CDR1 is MDHEN and CDR2 SYDVKM. The CDR3 sequence is CASSRRDRVYGYTF. As DNA, the CDR3 is TGTGCCAGCAGCCGCCGGGACAGGGTATATGGCTACACCTTC.

The rearrangement uses TRBV24-1 and TRBJ2-3; D is undetermined. The V end was cut by 0 bases, the J end by 0 bases, with 9 bases between. The CDR3 covers 16 residues. Germline V gene sequence: CDR1 KGHDR, CDR2 SFDVKD. The chain's CDR3 is CATSDLGQTSTDTQYF. CDR3 DNA sequence: TGTGCCACCAGTGATTTGGGCCAGACTAGCACAGATACGCAGTATTTT.

A few counts support this clone. CDR3 coding DNA: TGTGCCAGCAGCTTAGGGGCAGGGGGTCAGCCCCAGCATTTT. It is translated as CASSLGAGGQPQHF. The V and J genes are TRBV7-9 and TRBJ1-5, with TRBD1 matching over 7 bases. Germline CDR1 and CDR2: SEHNR and FQNEAQ (reference sequence). With 1 base clipped from V and 6 bases from J, the junction kept 3 bases outside the gene matches. The CDR3 sequence is 14 residues long.

The chain has TRBV7-6 and TRBJ2-7, with D maybe TRBD2 (6 bases). This CDR3 spans 14 amino acids. Trimming pared 5 bases from V and 2 bases from J, leaving 13 bases between. Germline CDR1 SGHVS, CDR2 FNYEAQ. Here the CDR3 DNA reads TGTGCCAGCAGCCCCCGGGGACTCGCCTACGAGCAGTACTTC. Amino acid sequence: CASSPRGLAYEQYF.

This clone was counted a single time. CDR3 sequence: CASSSLPGQGAYEQYF. CDR3 in DNA: TGTGCCAGCAGTTCCCTTCCTGGACAGGGGGCTTACGAGCAGTACTTC. This chain joins TRBV6-6 and TRBJ2-7; 11 bases fit TRBD1. CDR1 MNHNY and CDR2 SVGAGI come from the germline V gene (reference sequence). The CDR3 totals 16 residues. Unmatched junction bases numbered 9, after V lost 4 bases and J lost 4 bases.

Turning to this clone: Its ends do not fully match the called genes, so a read error is possible. The chain joins TRBV5-1 to TRBJ2-7, with 7 positions matching TRBD1. This CDR3 has 14 amino acids. Per germline, CDR1 SGHRS and CDR2 YFSETQ. CDR3 sequence: CASSLVDRAYEQYF. The CDR3 DNA reads TGCGCCAGCAGCTTGGTAGACAGGGCCTACGAACAGTACTTC.

This rearrangement joins TRBV6-2 or TRBV6-3 to TRBJ1-1; 7 nucleotides match TRBD1. Unmatched junction bases numbered 18, after V lost 1 base and J lost 4 bases. CDR3 length: 19 residues. Germline V gives CDR1 MNHEY, CDR2 SVGEGT. CDR3 in amino acids: CASSYFPARDSIRGTEAFF. The CDR3 DNA reads TGTGCCAGCAGTTACTTCCCCGCCCGGGACAGCATAAGGGGCACTGAAGCTTTCTTT.

The rearrangement uses TRBV24-1 and TRBJ2-6; D is undetermined. V lost 6 bases and J 0 bases, leaving 11 bases between the germline ends. CDR3 length: 16 amino acids. Germline loops: CDR1 KGHDR, CDR2 SFDVKD. CDR3 sequence reads: CATSSGFGSGANVLTF. The CDR3 DNA follows: TGTGCCACCAGTTCCGGGTTCGGCTCTGGGGCCAACGTCCTGACTTTC.

The rearrangement links TRBV18 to TRBJ1-6, with a possible D match to TRBD1 (5 bases). Germline lookup yields CDR1 KGHSH and CDR2 LQKENI. The CDR3 contains 16 residues. Trimming pared 2 bases from V and 14 bases from J, leaving 22 bases between. The CDR3 here is CASSPREDTRAGTLHF. DNA for the CDR3: TGTGCCAGCTCACCAAGGGAGGACACCCGAGCGGGGACCCTCCACTTT.

The rearrangement links TRBV7-9 to TRBJ1-3; possible D gene TRBD1, 5 bases. The length of the CDR3 is 17 residues. CDR1 and CDR2 from the germline V gene are SEHNR and FQNEAQ (reference sequence). V dropped 2 bases and J dropped 0 bases, with 14 bases sitting between them. In DNA, the CDR3 is TGTGCCAGCAGCTTACAGGGAATCAGAAGCTCTGGAAACACCATATATTTT. Translating it yields CASSLQGIRSSGNTIYF.

Comment on this clone: This sample includes further DNA sequences coding for the same CDR3. The V call is TRBV2, the J call TRBJ2-7; 10 bases are shared with TRBD1. CDR1 is SNHLY and CDR2 is FYNNEI in the germline V gene. CDR3 length: 14 residues. J was trimmed by 1 base and V by 7 bases; bases with no gene match: 4. CDR3 sequence: CASKRTGGSYEQYF. CDR3 nucleotides: TGTGCCAGCAAGAGGACAGGGGGGTCCTACGAGCAGTACTTC.

The V call is TRBV4-2, the J call TRBJ2-1; D is unresolved. V lost 4 bases, J lost 6 bases, and 16 bases lay in between. CDR1 and CDR2 from the germline V gene are LGHNA and YNFKEQ. The CDR3 is 15 amino acids. The chain's CDR3 is CASSPSQAGPNEQFF. The CDR3 region has the DNA TGTGCCAGCAGCCCGTCCCAAGCTGGTCCCAATGAGCAGTTCTTC.

This sequence joins TRBV28 and TRBJ1-6; 9 bases agree with TRBD1. Germline V gene data show CDR1 as MDHEN and CDR2 as SYDVKM. V gave up 5 bases and J gave up 12 bases; unmatched junction bases: 14. The CDR3 has 16 amino acids. The CDR3 nucleotides read TGTGCCAGCAGTCCGGGGACAGGGATTTTGAATAGACCCCTCCACTTT. Amino acid sequence: CASSPGTGILNRPLHF.

The chain employs TRBV5-1 and TRBJ2-5; D gene unclear. V shed 0 bases and J shed 2 bases, with 5 bases lying between them. This CDR3 has 13 amino acids. Looked up from germline, CDR1 is SGHRS and CDR2 is YFSETQ. Here the CDR3 reads CASSLAQQETQYF. CDR3 coding DNA: TGCGCCAGCAGCTTGGCGCAGCAAGAGACCCAGTACTTC.

The rearrangement uses TRBV28 and TRBJ1-2; a weak D match, TRBD1 (6 bases). V dropped 1 base and J dropped 5 bases, with 26 bases sitting between them. Germline V lookup: CDR1 MDHEN, CDR2 SYDVKM. The CDR3 totals 19 residues. CDR3 in DNA: TGTGCCAGCAGTTTATTTAGTAGTCAGGGGAAAGGGAGACGGTATGGCTACACCTTC. This codes for CASSLFSSQGKGRRYGYTF.

V usage is TRBV7-9 and J usage is TRBJ2-1; no clear D gene. This CDR3 comprises 13 residues. Germline values: CDR1 SEHNR, CDR2 FQNEAQ (reference sequence). Trimming cost V 7 bases and J 0 bases, with 7 bases left between them. Written as DNA, the CDR3 is TGTGCCAGCACCTCCCACTCCTACAATGAGCAGTTCTTC. Protein product: CASTSHSYNEQFF.

This clone was detected only a few times. The chain employs TRBV28 and TRBJ1-6, with 8 bases aligning to TRBD1. This CDR3 has 15 residues. The germline CDR1 and CDR2 sequences are MDHEN and SYDVKM. The V and J ends lost 2 bases and 9 bases, in that order; junction bases with no gene match: 6. CDR3 bases: TGTGCCAGCAGTTTAGGACAGGGAGGTGGTTCACCCCTCCACTTT. Protein: CASSLGQGGGSPLHF.